This TCR beta chain was found in a study of T cell responses to AZD1222 COVID-19 vaccine. About the study: Second-dose intervals of approximately 4 or approximately 12 weeks were pooled.

About this clone: Its matching antigen is unknown.

Study results and limitations: Repertoires in all cases were sampled only once the peak T cell response had passed.

TCRdb's table, derived via immunoSEQ multiplex PCR, lists solely in-frame clones and lacks some. The sample shows about 170,000 clones, 85% to 95% of them seen only once. Germline V lookup: CDR1 SQVTM, CDR2 ANQGSEA. The CDR3 length is 14 residues. Trimming stripped 5 bases from V and 5 bases from J, with 16 bases between. This rearrangement joins TRBV29-1 to TRBJ2-1, with D unclear. The sequencing used peripheral blood, collected on day 0 of AZD1222 vaccination. The source of this sequence is an adult in good health. The chain's CDR3 is CSVPLTVMDNEQFF. Written as DNA, the CDR3 is TGCAGCGTTCCACTTACGGTCATGGACAATGAGCAGTTCTTC.